This T cell receptor (beta chain) was recovered during a study of control samples from healthy donors and cancer patients. The germline V gene has CDR1 GTSNPN and CDR2 SVGIG (reference sequence). The CDR3 covers 15 residues. With 5 bases removed from V and 5 bases from J, the gap between germline ends came to 21 bases. The table came from immunoSEQ multiplex PCR; TCRdb's copy has only in-frame clones and leaves some out. The sample has some 11,000 clones, roughly 95% seen once. Source material: PBMCs. This chain joins TRBV30 and TRBJ1-1; possibly TRBD1 for D (5 bases). This sequence was found in a man between 65 and 85 years old with head and neck cancer. The CDR3 sequence: CAWGTGAGPGTEAFF. The CDR3 DNA follows: TGTGCCTGGGGGACCGGGGCAGGGCCGGGGACTGAAGCTTTCTTT.